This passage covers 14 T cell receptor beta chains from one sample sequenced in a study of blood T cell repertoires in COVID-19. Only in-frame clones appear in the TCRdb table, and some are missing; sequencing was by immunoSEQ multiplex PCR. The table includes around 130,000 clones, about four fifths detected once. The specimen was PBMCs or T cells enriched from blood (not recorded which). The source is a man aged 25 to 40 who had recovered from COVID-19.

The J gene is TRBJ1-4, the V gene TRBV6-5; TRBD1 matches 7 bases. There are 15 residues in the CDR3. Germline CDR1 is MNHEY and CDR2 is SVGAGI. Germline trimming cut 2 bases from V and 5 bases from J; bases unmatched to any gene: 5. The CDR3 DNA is TGTGCCAGCAGTTACACTACAGGGGCGAATGAAAAACTGTTTTTT. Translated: CASSYTTGANEKLFF.

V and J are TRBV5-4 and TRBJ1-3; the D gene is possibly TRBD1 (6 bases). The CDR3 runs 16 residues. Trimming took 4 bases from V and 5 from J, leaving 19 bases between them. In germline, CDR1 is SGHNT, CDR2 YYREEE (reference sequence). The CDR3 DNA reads TGTGCCAGCAGCGGGGGGCCGGGGGGCCTTCGAAACACCATATATTTT. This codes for CASSGGPGGLRNTIYF.

In nucleotides, the CDR3 is TGTGCCAGCAGCCCCCGGACAGGGGGCGCGGGCACTGAAGCTTTCTTT. It is translated as CASSPRTGGAGTEAFF. This rearrangement joins TRBV9 to TRBJ1-1, with TRBD1 identical over 11 bases. Germline CDR1 is SGDLS and CDR2 is YYNGEE. The ends lost 4 bases at V and 4 bases at J; junction bases unmatched: 9. The CDR3 is 16 amino acids.

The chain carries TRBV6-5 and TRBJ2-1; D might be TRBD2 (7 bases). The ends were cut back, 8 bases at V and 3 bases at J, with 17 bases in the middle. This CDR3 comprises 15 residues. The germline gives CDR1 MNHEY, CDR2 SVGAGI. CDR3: CASSGGRGVYNEQFF. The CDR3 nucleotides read TGTGCCAGCTCCGGGGGGCGCGGAGTCTACAATGAGCAGTTCTTC.

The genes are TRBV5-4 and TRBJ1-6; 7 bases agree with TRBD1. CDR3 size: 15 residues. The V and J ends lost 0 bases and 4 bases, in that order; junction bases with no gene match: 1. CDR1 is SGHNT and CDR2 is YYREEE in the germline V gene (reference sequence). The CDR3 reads CASSLGQGYNSPLHF. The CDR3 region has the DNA TGTGCCAGCAGCTTGGGACAGGGTTATAATTCACCCCTCCACTTT.

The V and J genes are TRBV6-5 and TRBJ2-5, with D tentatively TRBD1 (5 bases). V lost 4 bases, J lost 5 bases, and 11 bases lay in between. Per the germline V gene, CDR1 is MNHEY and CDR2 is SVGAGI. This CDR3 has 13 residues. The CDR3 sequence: CASSFRGIETQYF. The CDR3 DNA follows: TGTGCCAGCAGTTTTAGGGGAATCGAGACCCAGTACTTC.

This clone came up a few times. CDR3 nucleotide sequence: TGTGCCAGCAGTCACACAGGGGGCGCCGAGCAGTACGTC. It yields the protein CASSHTGGAEQYV. The V and J genes are TRBV6-5 and TRBJ2-7; 9 bases agree with TRBD1. The CDR3 is 13 amino acids. Trimming removed 5 bases from V and 6 bases from J; junction bases left unmatched: 5. Looked up from germline, CDR1 is MNHEY and CDR2 is SVGAGI.

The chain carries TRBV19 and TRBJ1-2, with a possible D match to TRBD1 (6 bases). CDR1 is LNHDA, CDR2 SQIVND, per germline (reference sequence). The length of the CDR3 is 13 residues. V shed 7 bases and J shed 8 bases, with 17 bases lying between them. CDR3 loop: CASTDQGKEGYTF. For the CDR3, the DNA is TGTGCCAGTACGGATCAGGGGAAGGAGGGCTACACCTTC.

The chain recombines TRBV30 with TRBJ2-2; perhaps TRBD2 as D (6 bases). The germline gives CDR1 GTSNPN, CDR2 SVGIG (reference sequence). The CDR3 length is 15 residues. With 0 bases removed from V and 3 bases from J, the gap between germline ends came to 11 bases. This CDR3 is CAWSVLSGHTGELFF. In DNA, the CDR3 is TGTGCCTGGAGTGTACTTAGCGGACACACCGGGGAGCTGTTTTTT.

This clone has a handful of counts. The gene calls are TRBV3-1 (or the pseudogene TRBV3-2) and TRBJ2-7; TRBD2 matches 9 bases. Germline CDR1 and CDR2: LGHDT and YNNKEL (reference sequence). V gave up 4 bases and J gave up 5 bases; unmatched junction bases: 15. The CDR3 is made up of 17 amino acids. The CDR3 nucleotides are TGTGCCAGCAGCCCCTCTCGCCCCGGCGGGGGGGCCCACGAGCAGTACGTC. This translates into CASSPSRPGGGAHEQYV.

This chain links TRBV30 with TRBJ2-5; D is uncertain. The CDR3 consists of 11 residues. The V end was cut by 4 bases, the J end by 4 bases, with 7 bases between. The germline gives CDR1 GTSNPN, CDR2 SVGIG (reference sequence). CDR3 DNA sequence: TGTGCCTGGAAGTTCGGAGAGACCCAGTACTTC. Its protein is CAWKFGETQYF.

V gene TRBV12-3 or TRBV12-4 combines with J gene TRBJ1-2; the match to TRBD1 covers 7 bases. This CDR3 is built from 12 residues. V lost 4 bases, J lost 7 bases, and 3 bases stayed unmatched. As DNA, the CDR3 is TGTGCCAGCAGTTACGCAGGGGGTGGCTACACCTTC. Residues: CASSYAGGGYTF.

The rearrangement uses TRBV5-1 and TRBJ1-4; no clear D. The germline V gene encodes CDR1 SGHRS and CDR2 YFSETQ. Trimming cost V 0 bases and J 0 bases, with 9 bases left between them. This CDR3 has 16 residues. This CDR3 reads CASSLVGTTTNEKLFF. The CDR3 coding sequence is TGCGCCAGCAGCTTGGTTGGCACAACAACTAATGAAAAACTGTTTTTT.

The CDR3 here is CASSPREGFLAFF. CDR3 nucleotides: TGCGCCAGCAGCCCTAGAGAGGGTTTTCTGGCTTTCTTT. The chain joins TRBV5-1 to TRBJ1-1; the D is unclear. With 4 bases removed from V and 11 bases from J, the gap between germline ends came to 18 bases. The germline V gene has CDR1 SGHRS and CDR2 YFSETQ. This CDR3 spans 13 amino acids.